This T cell receptor beta chain appears in the sequencing data of a study of identical twins. Comment on this clonotype: Its specificity is unknown.

TCRdb reanalysed the 5' RACE reads using MiXCR and keeps one entry per CDR3 protein. The sample holds some 300,000 distinct CDR3 sequences, approximately 13% seen once. After removal of 0 bases from V and 0 bases from J, the junction contained 5 bases not matched to a gene. Looked up from germline, CDR1 is MNHEY and CDR2 is SMNVEV (reference sequence). CDR3 length equals 18 residues. General study findings and limits: Out-of-frame alpha sequences common to twins exhibited a surplus of low generation probability. Out-of-frame beta sequences exhibited a weaker degree of excess twin sharing. Zero-insertion analyses might be partly confounded by invariant T cells like MAIT and iNKT. Reduced insertions were recorded for abundant cord blood beta clonotypes, with no such pattern in memory repertoires.

These data also formed part of another study, on yellow fever vaccine responses in identical twins.

The chain joins TRBV27 to TRBJ2-2; TRBD2 matches 9 bases. Sequencing was performed on CD8+ T cells sorted from blood. The sequence was collected from a young woman in good health. The CDR3 DNA reads as TGTGCCAGCAGTTTATCAGCTAGCGGGGATTCGAACACCGGGGAGCTGTTTTTT. It translates to CASSLSASGDSNTGELFF.